This T cell receptor beta chain was captured by sequencing in a study of blood T cells in healthy people across ages (dated by TCRdb to the mid-2010s). Regarding the research as a whole: Template switching captured roughly one uniquely barcoded TCR beta cDNA molecule per two T cells in model experiments. Age-related changes in TCR beta repertoire diversity were measured in the study by deep sequencing normalized with unique cDNA molecular identifiers. Donors were grouped into four age groups: young (average roughly 17 years), middle-aged (roughly 37), aged (around 60) and long-lived (approximately 82). To avoid experimental bias, donors of different ages were spread randomly across the sequencing lanes. The study analyzed two additional independent replicas of 1 million unique cDNA reads from the same blood draw for two donors, one aged 18 to 30 and one aged 80 or older. Broad study findings and their caveats: Because donor CMV infection status was unknown, age-related changes in expanded clonotypes were potentially confounded. Since profiling was done on bulk unsorted PBMCs, naive and antigen-experienced compartments could not be conclusively compared. Compared with the aged group, the long-lived group had more naive CD4+ T cells, fewer expanded clones and increased TCR diversity, a pattern suggesting age selection. Observed TCR beta diversity correlated strongly with the percentage of naive T cells measured by flow cytometry. Estimates of total diversity based on one million sequenced T cells were regarded as lower bounds and as underestimates. Observed TCR beta diversity per million T cells fell roughly linearly with age, and a significant reduction was already apparent by age about 38.

Taken from cysteine to phenylalanine, the CDR3 has 14 residues. The CDR3 DNA has 42 bases and is translated from base 1. Trimming costs V 4 bases and J 5 bases, and their ends lie 10 bases apart. The germline V gene encodes CDR1 SGHRS and CDR2 YFSETQ. A few counts support this clonotype. Its antigen is currently not known. One base away there is no much larger clone; base qualities are not given. The library came from 5' RACE. Sequencing relied on an Illumina HiSeq 2500. A second PCR of roughly 6 to 12 cycles was performed with a sample-barcoded 5' primer and a J-beta primer mix. A unique molecular identifier was introduced onto each TCR beta cDNA molecule by a template-switch 5' adaptor carrying 12 random nucleotides. Each sample yielded at least 2.5 million CDR3-containing paired-end reads. All of the RNA was converted into first-strand cDNA using the Mint cDNA synthesis kit, with a TRBC-specific oligonucleotide serving as the primer. After uracil-DNA glycosylase treatment, a first 18-cycle PCR used universal primers M1SS and BC2_uni_R on all cDNA. The authors' pipeline ran thus. For normalization, 1 million high-quality reads, each with a distinct molecular identifier, were randomly selected from each sample. Instead of being binned into consensus sequences, reads with shared molecular identifiers were discarded. MiTCR, with a Q25 quality threshold and the strictest error-elimination algorithm, was used for CDR3 identification, clonotype clustering and error correction. A nonparametric unseen species model with Euler transformation was used to estimate a lower bound on total TCR beta diversity. TCRdb passed the public sequencing reads through fastp at Q25 and MiXCR, retaining productive beta sequences. Rows matching on CDR3 protein sequence are summarized as one entry with the most common DNA and genes. These V and J calls rely on TCRdb rather than the paper's analysis. This sample has about 680,000 distinct CDR3 sequences in its table, and about half of those were observed once. Jointly, the top ten make up around 32% of the sample.

Donors were 30 to 45 systemically healthy Caucasian individuals from Russia aged roughly 6 to 95 years. Approximately 10 milliliters of peripheral blood were collected from each donor into EDTA-treated Vacutainer tubes. Ficoll-Paque density-gradient centrifugation was used to isolate PBMCs, with at least 6.5 million per sample. Trizol reagent was used to extract total RNA from the PBMCs, yielding at least 5.5 micrograms per sample. Naive CD45RAhigh/CD27high T cell percentages were measured by flow cytometry on a PBMC aliquot from every donor. Rearrangement joined TRBV5-1 to TRBJ1-6, with the D gene not clear enough to name. The sequence came from a woman aged 55-69 years in good health. Sequences were obtained from blood. The DNA is as follows: TGCGCCAGCAGCGGTGAGGGTCATAATTCACCCCTCCACTTT. Its translation is CASSGEGHNSPLHF.